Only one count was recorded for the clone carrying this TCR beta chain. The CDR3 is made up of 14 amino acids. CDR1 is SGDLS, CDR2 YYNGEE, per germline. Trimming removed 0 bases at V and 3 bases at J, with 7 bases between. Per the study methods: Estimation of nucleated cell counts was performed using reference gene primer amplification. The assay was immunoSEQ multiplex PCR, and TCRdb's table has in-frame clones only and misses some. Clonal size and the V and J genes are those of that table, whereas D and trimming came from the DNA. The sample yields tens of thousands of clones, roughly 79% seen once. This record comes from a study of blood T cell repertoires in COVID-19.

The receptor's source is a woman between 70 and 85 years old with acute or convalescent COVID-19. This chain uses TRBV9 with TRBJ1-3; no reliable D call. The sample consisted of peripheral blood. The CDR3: CASSVGALGNTIYF. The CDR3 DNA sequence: TGTGCCAGCAGCGTAGGGGCACTTGGAAACACCATATATTTT.